The 5 T cell receptor beta chains presented below share a single source sample, sequenced in a study of a mutant IDH1 vaccine in newly diagnosed glioma. Produced via immunoSEQ multiplex PCR; TCRdb's table is partial and in-frame only. Found here are around 44,000 clones, roughly 80% of them singletons; the top ten hold approximately 6.3%. Noted time point: week 35, safety follow-up. Doses of 300 ug of mutant IDH1 20-mer peptide were given with topical imiquimod. Antigens for these TCRs are unknown. The sequenced sample was PBMCs, obtained from a glioma patient whose treatment included an IDH1 peptide vaccine. The receptors originated from a man aged 35-49 years with glioma.

A word on this clone: Its ends do not fully match the called genes, so a read error is possible. The chain couples TRBV29-1 to TRBJ1-1; 11 nucleotides line up with TRBD1. The CDR3 runs to 15 residues. Germline CDR1 reads SQVTM; CDR2 reads ANQGSEA. CDR3 sequence: CSVEGQGARNTEAFF. DNA for the CDR3: TGCAGCGTGGAAGGACAGGGGGCGCGGAACACTGAAGCTTTCTTT. The full variable domain, in which reference TRBV29-1 and TRBJ1-1 provide the parts outside the CDR3, is SAVISQKPSRDICQRGTSLTIQCQVDSQVTMMFWYRQQPGQSLTLIATANQGSEATYESGFVIDKFPISRPNLTFSTLTVSNMSPEDSSIYLCSVEGQGARNTEAFFGQGTRLTVV.

The chain links TRBV11-2 to TRBJ2-3; the D call may be TRBD1 or TRBD2 (6 bases each). The germline V gene has CDR1 SGHAT and CDR2 FQNNGV. Trimming pared 6 bases from V and 5 bases from J, leaving 21 bases between. The CDR3 has 16 residues. The CDR3 region has the DNA TGTGCCAGCAGAAACGGGGGTTCGGGCAGGGGAGATACGCAGTATTTT. It specifies CASRNGGSGRGDTQYF.

This chain uses TRBV4-2 with TRBJ1-4; 9 bases align to TRBD1. CDR1 and CDR2 from the germline V gene are LGHNA and YNFKEQ. The CDR3 covers 16 residues. Germline trimming cut 4 bases from V and 4 bases from J; bases unmatched to any gene: 7. The CDR3 reads CASSPPPGQGNEKLFF. In DNA, the CDR3 is TGTGCCAGCAGCCCGCCCCCGGGACAGGGTAATGAAAAACTGTTTTTT.

This clone was observed a single time. This chain uses TRBV7-8 with TRBJ2-7; D call uncertain. In germline, CDR1 is SGHVS, CDR2 FQNEAQ. Trimming cost V 1 base and J 2 bases, with 9 bases left between them. The CDR3 loop spans 14 amino acids. CDR3 in DNA: TGTGCCAGCAGCTTAGAGGGCACCGCCTACGAGCAGTACTTC. Protein: CASSLEGTAYEQYF. The variable domain in full, completed from reference TRBV7-8 and TRBJ2-7, reads GAGVSQSPRYKVAKRGQDVALRCDPISGHVSLFWYQQALGQGPEFLTYFQNEAQLDKSGLPSDRFFAERPEGSVSTLKIQRTQQEDSAVYLCASSLEGTAYEQYFGPGTRLTVT.

This chain connects TRBV7-8 to TRBJ2-7; D tentatively reads TRBD1 or TRBD2 (5 bases each). CDR1 is SGHVS and CDR2 is FQNEAQ in the germline V gene. Trimming removed 4 bases from V and 2 bases from J, with 12 bases in between. CDR3 size: 14 residues. CDR3 protein: CASSWDRSTYEQYF. The CDR3 bases are TGTGCCAGCAGCTGGGACCGGAGTACCTACGAGCAGTACTTC.